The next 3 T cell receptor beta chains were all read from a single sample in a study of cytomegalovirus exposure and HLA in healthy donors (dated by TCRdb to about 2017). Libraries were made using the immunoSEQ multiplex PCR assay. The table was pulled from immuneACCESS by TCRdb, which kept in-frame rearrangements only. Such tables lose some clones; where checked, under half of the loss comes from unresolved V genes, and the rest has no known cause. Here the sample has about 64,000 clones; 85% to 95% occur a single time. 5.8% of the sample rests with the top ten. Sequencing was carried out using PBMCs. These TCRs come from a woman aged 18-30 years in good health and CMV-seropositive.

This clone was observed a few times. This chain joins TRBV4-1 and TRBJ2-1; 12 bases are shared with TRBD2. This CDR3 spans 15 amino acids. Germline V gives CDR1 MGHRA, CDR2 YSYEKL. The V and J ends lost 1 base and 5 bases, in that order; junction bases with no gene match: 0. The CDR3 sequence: CASSQGLAGDNEQFF. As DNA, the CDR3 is TGCGCCAGCAGCCAAGGACTAGCGGGGGACAATGAGCAGTTCTTC.

CDR3 sequence (DNA): TGTGCCTGGAGCACAGACAGGGTGGTTAAGGACACCGGGGAGCTGTTTTTT. Translation: CAWSTDRVVKDTGELFF. The chain combines TRBV30 with TRBJ2-2; TRBD1 matches 7 bases. The CDR3 covers 17 residues. Trimming at V came to 3 bases and at J to 3 bases, leaving 13 bases not matched to a gene. Germline V gives CDR1 GTSNPN, CDR2 SVGIG (reference sequence).

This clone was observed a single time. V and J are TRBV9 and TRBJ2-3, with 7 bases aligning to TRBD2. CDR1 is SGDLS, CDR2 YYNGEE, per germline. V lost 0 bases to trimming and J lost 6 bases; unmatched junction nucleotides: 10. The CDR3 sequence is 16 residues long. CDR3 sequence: CASSVVAAGVRDTQYF. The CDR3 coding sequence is TGTGCCAGCAGCGTAGTTGCGGCGGGAGTACGTGATACGCAGTATTTT.